The 2 T cell receptor beta chains below come from one sample, sequenced in a study of cytomegalovirus exposure and HLA in healthy donors. In the PCR, 60 Vbeta and 13 Jbeta primers were used. Here immunoSEQ multiplex PCR was the method, and the copy in TCRdb shows in-frame clones only, minus some. Here the sample spans some 150,000 clones, roughly three quarters being singletons. Sequencing used PBMCs. These receptors were taken from a man aged 18 to 35 in good health and CMV-seronegative.

This chain uses TRBV10-2 with TRBJ2-2; 8 nucleotides align to TRBD2. Unmatched junction bases numbered 9, after V lost 3 bases and J lost 3 bases. CDR3 length: 17 residues. Per the germline V gene, CDR1 is WSHSY and CDR2 is SAAADI. CDR3 amino acids: CASSEPGGGLDTGELFF. The CDR3 DNA reads TGCGCCAGCAGTGAACCCGGGGGGGGACTGGACACCGGGGAGCTGTTTTTT.

The chain links TRBV19 to TRBJ2-2; tentative D call: TRBD1 (5 bases). The germline CDR1 and CDR2 sequences are LNHDA and SQIVND (reference sequence). CDR3 length: 14 residues. V was trimmed by 6 bases and J by 2 bases, leaving 10 bases between them. DNA of the CDR3: TGTGCCAGTAGAGGGGATCTTAACACCGGGGAGCTGTTTTTT. This gives the protein CASRGDLNTGELFF.